This T cell receptor beta chain came from a study of cytomegalovirus exposure and HLA in healthy donors. Findings and limits, study-wide: Among the most significant clusters, several appeared linked to common viral pathogens in a later analysis. In an earlier analysis, about 87% or about 30%: the productive usage of most TCR beta V segments. One variant, a missense change in DCLRE1C, was linked in a later analysis to TCR beta V- and J-gene trimming. Accurate prediction of HLA-A and HLA-B alleles (for most subjects) was reportedly achieved from TCR beta sequences.

Per germline, CDR1 SGHTA and CDR2 FQGNSA. This CDR3 contains 13 residues. Trimming took off 5 bases at V and 7 bases at J, with 11 bases between the two ends. Concerning this clone: The antigen is unknown.

The PCR had 60 Vbeta and 13 Jbeta primers. The table came from immunoSEQ multiplex PCR; TCRdb's copy has only in-frame clones and leaves some out. The top ten clones hold approximately 1.3% of a sample with 100,000 to 120,000 clones, roughly 79% of them seen once. The sample comprised PBMCs. The receptor was derived from a man between 35 and 55 years old in good health and CMV-seronegative. The chain couples TRBV7-2 to TRBJ2-2; D might be TRBD2 (5 bases). CDR3 bases: TGTGCCAGCAGCAAGGGAGAAATCGGGGAGCTGTTTTTT. Encoded protein: CASSKGEIGELFF. The variable domain in full, with the rest retrieved from reference TRBV7-2 and TRBJ2-2, is GAGVSQSPSNKVTEKGKDVELRCDPISGHTALYWYRQSLGQGLEFLIYFQGNSAPDKSGLPSDRFSAERTGGSVSTLTIQRTQQEDSAVYLCASSKGEIGELFFGEGSRLTVL.